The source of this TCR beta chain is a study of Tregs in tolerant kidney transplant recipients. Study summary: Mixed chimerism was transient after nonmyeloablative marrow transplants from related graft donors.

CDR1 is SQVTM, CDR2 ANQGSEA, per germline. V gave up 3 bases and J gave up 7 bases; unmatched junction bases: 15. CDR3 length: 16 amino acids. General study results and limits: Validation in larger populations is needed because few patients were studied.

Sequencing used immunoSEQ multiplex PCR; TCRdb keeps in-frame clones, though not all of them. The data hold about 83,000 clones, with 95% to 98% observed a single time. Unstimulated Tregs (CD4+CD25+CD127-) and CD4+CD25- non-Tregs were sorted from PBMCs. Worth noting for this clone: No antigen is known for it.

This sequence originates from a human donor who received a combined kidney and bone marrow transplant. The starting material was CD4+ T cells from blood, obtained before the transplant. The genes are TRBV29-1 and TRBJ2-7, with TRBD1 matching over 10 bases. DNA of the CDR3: TGCAGCGTTGATTTTGCAAGGGGACAGGGGATTGGGGAGCAGTACTTC. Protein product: CSVDFARGQGIGEQYF.